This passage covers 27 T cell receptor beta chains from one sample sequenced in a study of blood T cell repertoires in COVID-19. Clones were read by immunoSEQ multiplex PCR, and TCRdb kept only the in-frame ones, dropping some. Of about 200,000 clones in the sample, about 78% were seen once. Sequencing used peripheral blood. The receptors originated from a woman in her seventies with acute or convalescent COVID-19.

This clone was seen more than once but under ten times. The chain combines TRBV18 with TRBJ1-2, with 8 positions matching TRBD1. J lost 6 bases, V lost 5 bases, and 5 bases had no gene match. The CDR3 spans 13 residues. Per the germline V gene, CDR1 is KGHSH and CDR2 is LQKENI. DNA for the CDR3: TGTGCCAGCTCAAAACAGGGGGATAATGGCTACACCTTC. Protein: CASSKQGDNGYTF.

The chain's CDR3 is CASSLQVYNSPLHF. CDR3 bases: TGTGCCAGCAGCCTTCAGGTGTATAATTCACCCCTCCACTTT. This chain joins TRBV9 and TRBJ1-6, with D uncertain. The CDR3 length is 14 residues. The V gene's germline CDR1 is SGDLS and CDR2 YYNGEE. V lost 4 bases, J lost 4 bases, and 9 bases lay in between.

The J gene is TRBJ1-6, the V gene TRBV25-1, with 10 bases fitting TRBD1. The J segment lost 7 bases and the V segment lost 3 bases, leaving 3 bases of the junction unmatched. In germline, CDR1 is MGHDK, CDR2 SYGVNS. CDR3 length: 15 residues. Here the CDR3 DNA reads TGTGCCAGCAGTGACCGGGACAGGGGAAATTCACCCCTCCACTTT. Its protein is CASSDRDRGNSPLHF.

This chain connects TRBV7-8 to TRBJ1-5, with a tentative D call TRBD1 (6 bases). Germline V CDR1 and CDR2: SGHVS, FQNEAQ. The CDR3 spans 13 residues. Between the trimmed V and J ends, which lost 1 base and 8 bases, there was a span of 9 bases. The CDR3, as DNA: TGTGCCAGCAGCTTAGGTCCAGGGGAGCCCCAGCATTTT. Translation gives CASSLGPGEPQHF.

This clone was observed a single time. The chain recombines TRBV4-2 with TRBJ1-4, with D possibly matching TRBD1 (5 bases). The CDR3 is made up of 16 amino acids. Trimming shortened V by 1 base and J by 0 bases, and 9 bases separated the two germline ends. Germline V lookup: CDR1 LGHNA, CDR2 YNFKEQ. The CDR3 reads CASSQGRQSTNEKLFF. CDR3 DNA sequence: TGTGCCAGCAGCCAAGGGCGACAGTCAACTAATGAAAAACTGTTTTTT.

CDR3 in DNA: TGCGCCAGCAGCCTCACTTCATTGGGCACAGATACGCAGTATTTT. This gives the protein CASSLTSLGTDTQYF. This chain uses TRBV5-1 with TRBJ2-3; D unclear. The CDR3 contains 15 residues. The germline V gene has CDR1 SGHRS and CDR2 YFSETQ. V lost 4 bases and J lost 1, with 13 bases in between.

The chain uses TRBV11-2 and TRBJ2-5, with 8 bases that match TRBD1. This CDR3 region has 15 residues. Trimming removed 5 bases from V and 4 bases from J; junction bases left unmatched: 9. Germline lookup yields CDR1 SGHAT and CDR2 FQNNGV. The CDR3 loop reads CASSPSATGVETQYF. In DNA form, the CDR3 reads TGTGCCAGCAGCCCTTCGGCGACAGGGGTAGAGACCCAGTACTTC.

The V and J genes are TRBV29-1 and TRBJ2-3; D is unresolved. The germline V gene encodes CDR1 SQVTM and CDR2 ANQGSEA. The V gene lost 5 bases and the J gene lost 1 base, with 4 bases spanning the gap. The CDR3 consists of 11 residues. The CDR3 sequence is CSVHGTDTQYF. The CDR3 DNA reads TGCAGCGTTCATGGCACAGATACGCAGTATTTT.

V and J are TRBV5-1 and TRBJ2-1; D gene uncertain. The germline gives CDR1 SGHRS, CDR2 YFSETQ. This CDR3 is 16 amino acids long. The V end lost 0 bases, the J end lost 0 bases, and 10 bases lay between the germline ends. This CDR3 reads CASSLDVGSSYNEQFF. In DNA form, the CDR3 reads TGCGCCAGCAGCTTGGACGTCGGTAGCTCCTACAATGAGCAGTTCTTC.

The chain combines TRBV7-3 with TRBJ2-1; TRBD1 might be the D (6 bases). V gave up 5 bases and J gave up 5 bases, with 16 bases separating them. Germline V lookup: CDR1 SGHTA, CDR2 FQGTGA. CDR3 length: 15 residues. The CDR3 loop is CASSPAPRGHNEQFF. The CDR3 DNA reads TGTGCCAGCAGCCCCGCCCCCAGGGGACACAATGAGCAGTTCTTC. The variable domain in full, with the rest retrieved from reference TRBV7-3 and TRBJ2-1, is GAGVSQTPSNKVTEKGKYVELRCDPISGHTALYWYRQSLGQGPEFLIYFQGTGAADDSGLPNDRFFAVRPEGSVSTLKIQRTERGDSAVYLCASSPAPRGHNEQFFGPGTRLTVL.

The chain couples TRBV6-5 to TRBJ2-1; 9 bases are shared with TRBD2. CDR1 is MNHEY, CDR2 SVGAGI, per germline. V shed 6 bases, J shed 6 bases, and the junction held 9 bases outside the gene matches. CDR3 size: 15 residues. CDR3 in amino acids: CASRTGTSRVNEQFF. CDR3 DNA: TGTGCCAGCAGGACCGGGACTAGCAGGGTCAATGAGCAGTTCTTC.

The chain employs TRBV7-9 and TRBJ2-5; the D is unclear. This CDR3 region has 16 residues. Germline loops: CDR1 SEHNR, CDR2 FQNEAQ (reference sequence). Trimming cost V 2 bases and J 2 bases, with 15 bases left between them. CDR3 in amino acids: CASSLQRKQFQETQYF. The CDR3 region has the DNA TGTGCCAGCAGCTTACAAAGGAAACAGTTTCAAGAGACCCAGTACTTC.

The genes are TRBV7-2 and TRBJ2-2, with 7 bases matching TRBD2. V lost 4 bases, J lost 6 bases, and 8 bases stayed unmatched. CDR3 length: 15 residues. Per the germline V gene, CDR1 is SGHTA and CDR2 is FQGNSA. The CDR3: CASSYLQGLAGELFF. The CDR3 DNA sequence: TGTGCCAGCAGCTACTTACAAGGACTAGCCGGGGAGCTGTTTTTT.

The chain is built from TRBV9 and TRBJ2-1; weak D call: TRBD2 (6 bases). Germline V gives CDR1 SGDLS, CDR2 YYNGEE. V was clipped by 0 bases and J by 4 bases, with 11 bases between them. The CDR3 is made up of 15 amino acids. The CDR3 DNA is TGTGCCAGCAGCGTAGAGGACTACGCTTACAATGAGCAGTTCTTC. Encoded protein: CASSVEDYAYNEQFF.

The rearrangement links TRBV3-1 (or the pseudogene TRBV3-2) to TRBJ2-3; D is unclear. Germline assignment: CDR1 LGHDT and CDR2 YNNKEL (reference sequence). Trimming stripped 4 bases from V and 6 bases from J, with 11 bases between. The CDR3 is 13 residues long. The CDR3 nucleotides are TGTGCCAGCAGCCGAATACTTTTGGATACGCAGTATTTT. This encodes CASSRILLDTQYF.

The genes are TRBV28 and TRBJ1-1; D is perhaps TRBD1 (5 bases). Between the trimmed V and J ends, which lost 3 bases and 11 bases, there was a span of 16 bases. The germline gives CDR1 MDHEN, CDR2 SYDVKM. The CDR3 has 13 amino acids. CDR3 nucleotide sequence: TGTGCCAGCAGTTTGAAAGGAGGGGACGGGGCTTTCTTT. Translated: CASSLKGGDGAFF.

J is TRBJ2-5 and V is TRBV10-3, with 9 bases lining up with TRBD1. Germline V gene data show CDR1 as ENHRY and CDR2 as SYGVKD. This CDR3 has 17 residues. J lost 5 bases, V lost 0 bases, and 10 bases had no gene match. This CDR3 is CAISESTGGPARETQYF. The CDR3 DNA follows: TGTGCCATCAGTGAGTCGACAGGGGGGCCCGCACGGGAGACCCAGTACTTC.

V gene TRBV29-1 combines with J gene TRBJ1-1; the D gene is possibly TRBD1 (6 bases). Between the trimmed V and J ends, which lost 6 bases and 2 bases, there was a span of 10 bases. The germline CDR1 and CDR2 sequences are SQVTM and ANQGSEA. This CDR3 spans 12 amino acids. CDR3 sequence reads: CSVDRSNTEAFF. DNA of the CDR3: TGCAGCGTCGACAGGTCCAACACTGAAGCTTTCTTT.

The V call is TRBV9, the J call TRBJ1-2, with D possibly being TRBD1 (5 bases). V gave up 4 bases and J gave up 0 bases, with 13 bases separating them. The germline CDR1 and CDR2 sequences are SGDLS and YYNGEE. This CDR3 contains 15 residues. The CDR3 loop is CASSTSPTANYGYTF. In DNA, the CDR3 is TGTGCCAGCAGCACCTCCCCGACAGCTAACTATGGCTACACCTTC.

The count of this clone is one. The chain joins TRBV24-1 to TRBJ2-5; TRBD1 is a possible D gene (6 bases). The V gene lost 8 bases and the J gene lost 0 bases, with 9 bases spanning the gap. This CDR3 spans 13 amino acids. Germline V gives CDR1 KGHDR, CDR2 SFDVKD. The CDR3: CATIDRHQETQYF. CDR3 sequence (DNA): TGTGCCACCATCGACAGGCACCAAGAGACCCAGTACTTC.

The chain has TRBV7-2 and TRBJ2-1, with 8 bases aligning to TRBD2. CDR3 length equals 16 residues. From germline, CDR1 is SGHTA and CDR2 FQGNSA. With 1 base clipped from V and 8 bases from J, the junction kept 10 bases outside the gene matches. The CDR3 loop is CASSLVGGGLLYEQFF. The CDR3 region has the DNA TGTGCCAGCAGCTTAGTGGGCGGGGGGTTGTTATATGAGCAGTTCTTC.

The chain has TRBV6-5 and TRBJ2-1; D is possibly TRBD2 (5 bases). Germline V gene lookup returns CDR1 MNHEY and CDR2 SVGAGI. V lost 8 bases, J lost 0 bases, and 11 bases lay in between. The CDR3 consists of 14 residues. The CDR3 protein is CASSDFRSYNEQFF. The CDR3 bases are TGTGCCAGCTCGGACTTCCGCTCCTACAATGAGCAGTTCTTC.

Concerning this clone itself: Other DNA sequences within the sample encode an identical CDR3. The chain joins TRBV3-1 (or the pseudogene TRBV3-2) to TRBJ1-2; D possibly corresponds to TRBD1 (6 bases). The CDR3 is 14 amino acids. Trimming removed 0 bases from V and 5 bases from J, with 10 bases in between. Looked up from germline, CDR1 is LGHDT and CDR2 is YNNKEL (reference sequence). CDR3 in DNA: TGTGCCAGCAGCCAAGACAACAGGGAGTATGGCTACACCTTC. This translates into CASSQDNREYGYTF.

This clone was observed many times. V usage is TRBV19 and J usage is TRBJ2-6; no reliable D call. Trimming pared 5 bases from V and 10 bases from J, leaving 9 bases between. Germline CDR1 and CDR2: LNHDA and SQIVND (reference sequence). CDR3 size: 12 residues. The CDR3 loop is CASSFPGNVLTF. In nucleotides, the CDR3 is TGTGCCAGTAGTTTTCCCGGGAACGTCCTGACTTTC.

The CDR3 loop is CASRQDYGYTF. For the CDR3, the DNA is TGCGCCAGCAGGCAGGACTATGGCTACACCTTC. The chain recombines TRBV5-1 with TRBJ1-2; D ambiguous. CDR1 and CDR2 from the germline V gene are SGHRS and YFSETQ. Trimming removed 5 bases at V and 3 bases at J, with 5 bases between. This CDR3 is 11 amino acids long.

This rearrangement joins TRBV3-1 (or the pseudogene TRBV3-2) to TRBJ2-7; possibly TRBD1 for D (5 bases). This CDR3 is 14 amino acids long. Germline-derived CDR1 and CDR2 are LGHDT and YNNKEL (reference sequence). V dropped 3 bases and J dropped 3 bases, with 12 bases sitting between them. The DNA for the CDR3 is TGTGCCAGCAGCCATTCCGGACAATACTACGAGCAGTACTTC. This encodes CASSHSGQYYEQYF.

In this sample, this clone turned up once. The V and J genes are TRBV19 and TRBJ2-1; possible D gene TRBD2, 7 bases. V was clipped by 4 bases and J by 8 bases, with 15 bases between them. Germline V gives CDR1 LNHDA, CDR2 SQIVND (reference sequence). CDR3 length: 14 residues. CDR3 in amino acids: CASSRTGGPYEQFF. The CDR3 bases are TGTGCCAGTAGTAGGACCGGGGGGCCCTATGAGCAGTTCTTC.